Presented here are 26 T cell receptor beta chains from one specimen sequenced in a study of cytotoxic CD8 clonotypes in ibrutinib-treated CLL. Sequencing used immunoSEQ multiplex PCR; TCRdb keeps in-frame clones, though not all of them. This table has roughly 180,000 clones, roughly 80% appearing once. Sequencing used PBMCs, obtained after 24 months of ibrutinib treatment. These TCRs come from a human donor with chronic lymphocytic leukemia.

The chain recombines TRBV9 with TRBJ1-2; TRBD1 matches 9 bases. CDR3 length: 17 residues. The germline V gene has CDR1 SGDLS and CDR2 YYNGEE. V shed 0 bases, J shed 2 bases, and the junction held 8 bases outside the gene matches. The CDR3 loop reads CASSVGWSGTGNYGYTF. In DNA form, the CDR3 reads TGTGCCAGCAGCGTAGGGTGGAGCGGGACAGGGAACTATGGCTACACCTTC.

J is TRBJ1-1 and V is TRBV30; no firm D call. Germline loops: CDR1 GTSNPN, CDR2 SVGIG (reference sequence). Between the trimmed V and J ends, which lost 5 bases and 2 bases, there was a span of 12 bases. The CDR3 sequence is 13 residues long. The CDR3 protein is CAWGDKVNTEAFF. The DNA for the CDR3 is TGTGCCTGGGGAGATAAAGTAAACACTGAAGCTTTCTTT.

CDR3 DNA sequence: TGCGCCAGCAGCTTGGATCCGGCCCTGGGGGAAGCTTTCTTT. The encoded protein is CASSLDPALGEAFF. The genes are TRBV5-1 and TRBJ1-1; D unresolved. Germline V CDR1 and CDR2: SGHRS, YFSETQ. The V and J ends lost 0 bases and 8 bases respectively, with 14 bases between them. This CDR3 region has 14 residues.

The V gene is TRBV19, the J gene TRBJ1-5, with no clear D. Trimming removed 3 bases from V and 6 bases from J, with 18 bases in between. Germline V gene data show CDR1 as LNHDA and CDR2 as SQIVND (reference sequence). The CDR3 sequence is 16 residues long. Here the CDR3 DNA reads TGTGCCAGTAGTATTCCACGCGGATATGGGCGTCAGCCCCAGCATTTT. Translation: CASSIPRGYGRQPQHF.

This clone was observed once. V gene TRBV10-1 combines with J gene TRBJ2-7; D gene ambiguous. Germline assignment: CDR1 WNHNN and CDR2 SYGVQD (reference sequence). V lost 11 bases, J lost 3 bases, and 5 bases lay in between. The length of the CDR3 is 9 residues. The chain's CDR3 is CAGHYEQYF. As DNA, the CDR3 is TGCGCCGGCCACTACGAGCAGTACTTC.

This chain links TRBV6-1 with TRBJ1-2; D not certain. The germline gives CDR1 MNHNS, CDR2 SASEGT. The CDR3 spans 16 residues. Trimming pared 2 bases from V and 1 base from J, leaving 14 bases between. CDR3 sequence reads: CASSERWASGNYGYTF. The CDR3 DNA follows: TGTGCCAGCAGTGAAAGATGGGCAAGCGGTAACTATGGCTACACCTTC.

The rearrangement links TRBV5-6 to TRBJ1-5, with a weak D call TRBD1 (5 bases). This CDR3 is built from 15 residues. Trimming left V 4 bases short and J 6 bases short, with 17 bases between. In germline, CDR1 is SGHDT, CDR2 YYEEEE. This CDR3 reads CASSPRGHEGQPQHF. The CDR3 DNA reads as TGTGCCAGCAGCCCCCGGGGCCACGAGGGTCAGCCCCAGCATTTT. Based on the CDR3 plus reference TRBV5-6 and TRBJ1-5, the full variable domain is DAGVTQSPTHLIKTRGQQVTLRCSPKSGHDTVSWYQQALGQGPQFIFQYYEEEERQRGNFPDRFSGHQFPNYSSELNVNALLLGDSALYLCASSPRGHEGQPQHFGDGTRLSIL.

This rearrangement joins TRBV28 to TRBJ2-6; perhaps TRBD1 as D (5 bases). Germline CDR1 and CDR2: MDHEN and SYDVKM. V was clipped by 2 bases and J by 3 bases, with 8 bases between them. The CDR3 length is 15 residues. The CDR3 DNA is TGTGCCAGCAGTTTAAGGGGTAGTGGGGCCAACGTCCTGACTTTC. It codes for CASSLRGSGANVLTF.

The J gene is TRBJ2-7, the V gene TRBV5-1; D is perhaps TRBD1 (6 bases). CDR3 length: 15 amino acids. With 2 bases removed from V and 0 bases from J, the gap between germline ends came to 12 bases. Looked up from germline, CDR1 is SGHRS and CDR2 is YFSETQ. The CDR3 DNA follows: TGCGCCAGCAGCTTCCCGGGACACAACTCCTACGAGCAGTACTTC. It translates to CASSFPGHNSYEQYF.

The chain couples TRBV30 to TRBJ2-7; 9 nucleotides line up with TRBD1. Germline trimming cut 3 bases from V and 5 bases from J; bases unmatched to any gene: 5. The germline gives CDR1 GTSNPN, CDR2 SVGIG (reference sequence). The CDR3 is 13 amino acids. The CDR3 nucleotides are TGTGCCTGGAGCTGGCGGACAGGGGACGAGCAGTACTTC. This codes for CAWSWRTGDEQYF.

This clone was counted a single time. This chain joins TRBV28 and TRBJ1-4, with D possibly being TRBD1 (5 bases). V lost 8 bases and J 5 bases, leaving 9 bases between the germline ends. Per the germline V gene, CDR1 is MDHEN and CDR2 is SYDVKM. The CDR3 is 12 residues long. The CDR3 is CASGGTNEKLFF. The CDR3 coding sequence is TGTGCCAGCGGGGGAACAAATGAAAAACTGTTTTTT.

This chain connects TRBV12-1 to TRBJ2-5; the table's D gene call, TRBD2, was not cross checked with the DNA. TRBV12-1 represents a pseudogene. This CDR3 comprises 14 residues. Here the CDR3 reads CASSFSRAGETQYF. CDR3 DNA: TGTGCCAGCAGCTTTAGTAGGGCGGGGGAGACCCAGTACTTC.

This clone occurred once. V gene TRBV18 combines with J gene TRBJ2-1; D remains unclear. This CDR3 comprises 14 residues. Trimming shortened V by 2 bases and J by 2 bases, and 7 bases separated the two germline ends. In germline, CDR1 is KGHSH, CDR2 LQKENI. The CDR3 here is CASSPRQAYNEQFF. The CDR3 nucleotides are TGTGCCAGCTCACCAAGGCAGGCCTACAATGAGCAGTTCTTC.

CDR3 DNA sequence: TGTGCCAGCAGCCAGGGGGGCATGACAACCTCTCAGCCCCAGCATTTT. Amino acids: CASSQGGMTTSQPQHF. The gene calls are TRBV7-2 and TRBJ1-5; 7 nucleotides line up with TRBD1. This CDR3 is built from 16 residues. Germline CDR1 reads SGHTA; CDR2 reads FQGNSA. V gave up 5 bases and J gave up 6 bases; unmatched junction bases: 13.

The chain recombines TRBV9 with TRBJ1-1; D call uncertain. CDR3 length: 16 amino acids. The V gene's germline CDR1 is SGDLS and CDR2 YYNGEE. Trimming cost V 0 bases and J 4 bases, with 16 bases left between them. The CDR3 bases are TGTGCCAGCAGCGTAGACCCGACATTTATGGTCACTGAAGCTTTCTTT. It encodes CASSVDPTFMVTEAFF.

The chain links TRBV6-8 to TRBJ2-1; 9 bases map to TRBD2. In germline, CDR1 is MNHGY, CDR2 SAAAGT. Trimming removed 7 bases from V and 5 bases from J; junction bases left unmatched: 18. CDR3 length: 18 amino acids. CDR3 region: CASTSRREPSGKDNEQFF. The CDR3 DNA sequence: TGTGCCAGCACCTCAAGGAGGGAACCTAGCGGGAAAGACAATGAGCAGTTCTTC.

This clone appeared many times. The rearrangement links TRBV6-5 to TRBJ1-2; 9 nucleotides line up with TRBD1. This CDR3 has 14 residues. Germline V gives CDR1 MNHEY, CDR2 SVGAGI. The V and J ends lost 7 bases and 1 base, in that order; junction bases with no gene match: 4. The CDR3 coding sequence is TGTGCCAGCACCAGGACAGGGGTTAACTATGGCTACACCTTC. It translates to CASTRTGVNYGYTF.

For the CDR3, the DNA is TGTGCCACCAGCAGGGGGGGCGTAGGCACTGAAGCTTTCTTT. This encodes CATSRGGVGTEAFF. V is TRBV15 and J is TRBJ1-1; D is perhaps TRBD1 (6 bases). This CDR3 region has 14 residues. From germline, CDR1 is LNHNV and CDR2 YYDKDF (reference sequence). V was trimmed by 3 bases and J by 4 bases, leaving 12 bases between them.

In this sample, this clone turned up once. This chain joins TRBV11-2 and TRBJ1-2; D not certain. The germline V and J ends were trimmed by 4 bases and 5 bases, with 8 bases remaining between them. CDR3 length: 12 residues. CDR1 is SGHAT, CDR2 FQNNGV, per germline. The CDR3 reads CASSSLYYGYTF. The CDR3 DNA reads as TGTGCCAGCAGCTCCCTTTATTATGGCTACACCTTC.

The DNA for the CDR3 is TGTGCCAGCAGCGCCCCCGGACTAGCTCTTCAAGAGACCCAGTACTTC. Its translation: CASSAPGLALQETQYF. The chain has TRBV11-2 and TRBJ2-5, with TRBD2 matching over 8 bases. The germline V gene has CDR1 SGHAT and CDR2 FQNNGV. The V gene end was trimmed by 5 bases and the J gene end by 2 bases; junction bases not matched to a gene: 10. This CDR3 region has 16 residues.

The chain couples TRBV1 to TRBJ2-1; the table's D call, TRBD1, has no DNA check behind it. TRBV1 is described as a pseudogene. This CDR3 region has 15 residues. DNA for the CDR3: TGCACCAGAACCCTACCCACAGGGGTCTACAATGAGCAGTTCTTC. This encodes CTRTLPTGVYNEQFF.

The V call is TRBV18, the J call TRBJ1-5; weak D call: TRBD1 (6 bases). V was pared by 6 bases and J by 1 base, with 16 bases between. The CDR3 extends over 16 amino acids. The germline gives CDR1 KGHSH, CDR2 LQKENI. The CDR3 DNA reads as TGTGCCAGCTCCCGAGGCCGACAGGTCAGCAATCAGCCCCAGCATTTT. Translating gives CASSRGRQVSNQPQHF.

This sequence joins TRBV25-1 and TRBJ2-7; D possibly corresponds to TRBD1 (8 bases). CDR1 and CDR2 (germline): MGHDK, SYGVNS. This CDR3 region has 15 residues. The V and J ends lost 3 bases and 6 bases respectively, with 18 bases between them. CDR3 in DNA: TGTGCCAGCAGTGACCCAGGACAGGGAGGGCTCGAGCAGTACTTC. It specifies CASSDPGQGGLEQYF.

The rearrangement uses TRBV16 and TRBJ2-5; TRBD1 matches 7 bases. V shed 5 bases, J shed 3 bases, and the junction held 3 bases outside the gene matches. CDR1 KGHSY and CDR2 FQNENV come from the germline V gene. CDR3 length: 13 amino acids. The CDR3, as DNA: TGTGCCAGCAGCATGGGACAGAAAGAGACCCAGTACTTC. Amino acid sequence: CASSMGQKETQYF.

The chain uses TRBV5-1 and TRBJ2-5, with D maybe TRBD1 (6 bases). The CDR3 has 14 amino acids. V was trimmed by 0 bases and J by 1 base, leaving 7 bases between them. In germline, CDR1 is SGHRS, CDR2 YFSETQ. In DNA, the CDR3 is TGCGCCAGCAGCTTGGAAGGGGGCCAAGAGACCCAGTACTTC. It yields the protein CASSLEGGQETQYF.

The chain carries TRBV5-8 and TRBJ2-5; D is perhaps TRBD1 (6 bases). V gave up 2 bases and J gave up 5 bases, with 10 bases separating them. From germline, CDR1 is SGHTS and CDR2 YDEGEE. The CDR3 extends over 13 amino acids. The CDR3 region has the DNA TGTGCCAGCAGCTTCAGGGGACGGGAGACCCAGTACTTC. Protein product: CASSFRGRETQYF.